This T cell receptor beta chain was sequenced in a study of cytomegalovirus exposure and HLA in healthy donors. TCRdb's table, derived via immunoSEQ multiplex PCR, lists solely in-frame clones and lacks some. The data show roughly 260,000 clones, nearly 90% seen once. V shed 2 bases and J shed 0 bases, with 12 bases lying between them. Germline values: CDR1 MNHEY, CDR2 SMNVEV (reference sequence). This CDR3 is built from 16 residues. This clonotype was sampled from a woman aged 18-29 years in good health and CMV-seronegative. The chain employs TRBV27 and TRBJ2-3; D might be TRBD1 (5 bases). Specimen: PBMCs. The CDR3 DNA reads TGTGCCAGCAGTTTACAGGGTCCTACTAGCACAGATACGCAGTATTTT. Amino acids: CASSLQGPTSTDTQYF.